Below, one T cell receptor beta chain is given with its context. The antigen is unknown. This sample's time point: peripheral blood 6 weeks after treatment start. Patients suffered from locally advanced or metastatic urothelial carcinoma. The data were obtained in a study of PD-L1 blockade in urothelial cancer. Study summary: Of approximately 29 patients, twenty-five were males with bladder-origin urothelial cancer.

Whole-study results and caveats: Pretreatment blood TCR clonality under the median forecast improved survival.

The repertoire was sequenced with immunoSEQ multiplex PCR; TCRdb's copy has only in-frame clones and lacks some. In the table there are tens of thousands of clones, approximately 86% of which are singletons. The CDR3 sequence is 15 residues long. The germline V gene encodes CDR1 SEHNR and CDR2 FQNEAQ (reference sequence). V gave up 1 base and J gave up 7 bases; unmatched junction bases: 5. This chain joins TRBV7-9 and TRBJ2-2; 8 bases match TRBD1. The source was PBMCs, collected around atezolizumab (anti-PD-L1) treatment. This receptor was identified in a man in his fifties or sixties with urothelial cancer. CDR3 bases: TGTGCCAGCAGCTTAGGGACAGGGAGTGTCGGGGAGCTGTTTTTT. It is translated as CASSLGTGSVGELFF.